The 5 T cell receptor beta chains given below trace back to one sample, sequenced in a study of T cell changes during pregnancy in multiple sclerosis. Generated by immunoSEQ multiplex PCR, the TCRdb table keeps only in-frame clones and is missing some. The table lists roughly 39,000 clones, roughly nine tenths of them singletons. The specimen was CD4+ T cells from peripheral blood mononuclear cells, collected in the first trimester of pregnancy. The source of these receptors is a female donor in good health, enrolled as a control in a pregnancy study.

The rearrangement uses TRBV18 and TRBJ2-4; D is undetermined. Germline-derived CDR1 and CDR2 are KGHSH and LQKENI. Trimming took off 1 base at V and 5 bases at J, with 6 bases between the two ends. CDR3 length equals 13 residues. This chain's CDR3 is CASSPRPENIQYF. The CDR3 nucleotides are TGTGCCAGCTCACCACGCCCAGAAAACATTCAGTACTTC.

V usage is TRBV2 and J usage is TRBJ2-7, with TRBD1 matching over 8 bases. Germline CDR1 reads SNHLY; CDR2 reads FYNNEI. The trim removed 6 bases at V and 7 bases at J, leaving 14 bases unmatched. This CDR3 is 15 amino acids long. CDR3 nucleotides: TGTGCCAGCAGAACCGGAGGCAGGGGGCTTGGAGAGCAGTACTTC. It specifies CASRTGGRGLGEQYF.

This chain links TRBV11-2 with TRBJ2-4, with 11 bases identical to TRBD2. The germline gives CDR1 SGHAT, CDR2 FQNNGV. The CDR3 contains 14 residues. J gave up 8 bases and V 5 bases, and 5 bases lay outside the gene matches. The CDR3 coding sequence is TGTGCCAGCAGCAGCGGTAGCGGGGGGGACATTCAGTACTTC. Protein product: CASSSGSGGDIQYF. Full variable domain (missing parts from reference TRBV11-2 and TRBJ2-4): EAGVAQSPRYKIIEKRQSVAFWCNPISGHATLYWYQQILGQGPKLLIQFQNNGVVDDSQLPKDRFSAERLKGVDSTLKIQPAKLEDSAVYLCASSSGSGGDIQYFGAGTRLSVL.

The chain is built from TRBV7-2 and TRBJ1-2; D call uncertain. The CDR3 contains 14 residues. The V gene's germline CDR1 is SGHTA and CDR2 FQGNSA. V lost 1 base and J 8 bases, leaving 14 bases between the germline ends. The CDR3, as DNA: TGTGCCAGCAGCTTAGACCGCTCCGGAGTGGGCTACACCTTC. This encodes CASSLDRSGVGYTF.

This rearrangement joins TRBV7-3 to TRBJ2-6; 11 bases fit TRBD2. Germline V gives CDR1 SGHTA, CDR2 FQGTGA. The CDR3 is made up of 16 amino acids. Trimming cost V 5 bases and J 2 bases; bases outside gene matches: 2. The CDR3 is CASSLSGGAGANVLTF. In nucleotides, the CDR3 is TGTGCCAGCAGCCTTAGCGGGGGGGCTGGGGCCAACGTCCTGACTTTC.